The clone carrying this TCR beta chain was counted a few times. The antigen remains undetermined. This sample stems from a study of vaccination and CD4 T cells after COVID-19. The overall study: Once diagnosed, patients had post-COVID samples drawn a median about 110 days later (range 35 to 161). Overlapping spike pools from SARS-CoV-2 and HCoV-NL63, HCoV-OC43 and HCoV-229E served as culture stimuli. As a positive control, some control cultures were given a CEFX pool, while others were given an HIV-1 Nef pool or no peptide.

The treatment here: roughly nine-day PBMC culture with coronavirus spike peptide pools or control peptides (ViraFEST assay). During the years 2011-2018, before the COVID-19 pandemic, the unexposed donor's CD4+ T cells were collected. This CDR3 contains 13 residues. V lost 1 base, J lost 4 bases, and 7 bases lay in between. Germline CDR1 SGHVS, CDR2 FNYEAQ. Cultured CD4+ T cell DNA underwent sequencing with the Oncomine TCR Beta short-read assay. Researchers extracted genomic DNA from CD4+ T cells that had been cultured. MiXCR, applied by TCRdb to the PCR reads, yields one record per CDR3 protein. The sample gives 10,000 or so distinct CDR3 sequences, less than 45% of which show up once; roughly 14% is in the top ten.

Sequenced sample: CD4+ T cells from blood, cultured in vitro. The chain combines TRBV7-6 with TRBJ1-1; no clear D. The source is a human donor in good health. The CDR3 region has the DNA TGTGCCAGCAGCTTAGGGCCTGTCACTGAAGCTTTCTTT. This gives the protein CASSLGPVTEAFF.